This T cell receptor beta chain was sequenced for a study of T cells in Graves' hyperthyroidism and ophthalmopathy. RNA transcripts served as the template for amplifying TCR beta CDR3 regions. The HTBI primer set was used in a first-round RT-PCR of the TCR CDR3. TCRdb ran MiXCR on the multiplex PCR reads and lists one entry per CDR3 protein. Among over 500,000 distinct CDR3 sequences listed, 46% were seen once. Of note for this clonotype: Its specificity is not known. A much larger clonotype is one base distant, so this may be a read error.

Study-level findings and limits: Clonotypes that were expanded in thyroid above 0.001 mostly appeared in blood too. Ophthalmopathy was distinguished from stable hyperthyroidism by 13 V-J signatures. The model made its ophthalmopathy prediction, and onset followed a median roughly six months later.

The origin of this receptor is an adult woman with Graves' disease, either hyperthyroidism or ophthalmopathy (not recorded which). The sample comprised peripheral blood or thyroid tissue (not recorded which).

The CDR3 DNA is TGTGCCAGCAGCTGGGACTTCTTATACGAGCAGTACTTC. Translating gives CASSWDFLYEQYF. The chain joins TRBV7-9 to TRBJ2-7; D may be TRBD2 (6 bases). Between the trimmed V and J ends, which lost 4 bases and 4 bases, there was a span of 11 bases. The germline CDR1 and CDR2 sequences are SEHNR and FQNEAQ (reference sequence). The CDR3 loop spans 13 amino acids.